These 23 T cell receptor beta chains share one sample of origin, sequenced in a study of blood T cell repertoires in COVID-19. The assay was immunoSEQ multiplex PCR, and TCRdb's table has in-frame clones only and misses some. The sample has about 170,000 clones, 70% to 90% seen once; the top ten hold around 0.77%. The specimen sequenced was PBMCs or T cells enriched from blood (not recorded which). The receptors were gathered from a woman between 18 and 29 years old who had recovered from COVID-19.

The chain employs TRBV6-5 and TRBJ2-3; 12 nucleotides agree with TRBD1. Germline lookup yields CDR1 MNHEY and CDR2 SVGAGI. This CDR3 region has 16 residues. Trimming removed 4 bases from V and 6 bases from J; junction bases left unmatched: 8. CDR3 in DNA: TGTGCCAGCAGTTCTATCATGGGACAGGGGGCTGATACGCAGTATTTT. It is translated as CASSSIMGQGADTQYF.

This sequence joins TRBV7-2 and TRBJ2-2; no clear D. CDR1 is SGHTA and CDR2 is FQGNSA in the germline V gene. CDR3 length equals 14 residues. Trimming stripped 1 base from V and 1 base from J, with 4 bases between. The CDR3 spells CASSLVRNTGELFF. CDR3 DNA: TGTGCCAGCAGCTTAGTCAGGAACACCGGGGAGCTGTTTTTT.

This chain connects TRBV9 to TRBJ2-3, with D tentatively TRBD2 (6 bases). The CDR3 length is 15 residues. Trimming took off 0 bases at V and 4 bases at J, with 12 bases between the two ends. Germline assignment: CDR1 SGDLS and CDR2 YYNGEE. The CDR3: CASSVAGEVPDTQYF. CDR3 in DNA: TGTGCCAGCAGCGTAGCGGGAGAGGTCCCAGATACGCAGTATTTT.

This chain joins TRBV5-6 and TRBJ1-1, with no clear D. CDR1 is SGHDT, CDR2 YYEEEE, per germline. The CDR3 runs 16 residues. V lost 3 bases to trimming and J lost 1 base, with 16 bases between them. The CDR3 is CASSSPLRTGNTEAFF. DNA for the CDR3: TGTGCCAGCAGCTCTCCACTCAGGACTGGGAACACTGAAGCTTTCTTT.

The V gene is TRBV9, the J gene TRBJ2-3; D is unclear. The germline V gene encodes CDR1 SGDLS and CDR2 YYNGEE. V lost 0 bases to trimming and J lost 4 bases, with 12 bases between them. The CDR3 totals 15 residues. The CDR3 DNA sequence: TGTGCCAGCAGCGTAGGGGCAGCCACCGCAGATACGCAGTATTTT. Its protein is CASSVGAATADTQYF.

This chain connects TRBV29-1 to TRBJ2-2, with D possibly being TRBD1 (6 bases). V was clipped by 3 bases and J by 7 bases, with 15 bases between them. The CDR3 is 14 amino acids. Germline V gene lookup returns CDR1 SQVTM and CDR2 ANQGSEA. The DNA of the CDR3 is TGCAGCGTTGACCGGGACACCCAGGGCGGGGAGCTGTTTTTT. This encodes CSVDRDTQGGELFF.

The genes are TRBV24-1 and TRBJ2-5, with 8 positions matching TRBD2. Germline CDR1 reads KGHDR; CDR2 reads SFDVKD. Unmatched junction bases numbered 5, after V lost 5 bases and J lost 1 base. The length of the CDR3 is 15 residues. The CDR3 protein is CATSVTSGGQETQYF. CDR3 nucleotides: TGTGCCACCAGTGTAACCAGCGGGGGCCAAGAGACCCAGTACTTC.

The chain employs TRBV2 and TRBJ1-5, with TRBD1 matching 7 bases. Germline V lookup: CDR1 SNHLY, CDR2 FYNNEI. The J segment lost 3 bases and the V segment lost 6 bases, leaving 5 bases of the junction unmatched. The CDR3 is 14 residues long. The CDR3 sequence: CASRKDRDNQPQHF. CDR3 nucleotides: TGTGCCAGCAGAAAAGACAGGGACAATCAGCCCCAGCATTTT. Variable domain in full (rest from reference TRBV2 and TRBJ1-5): EPEVTQTPSHQVTQMGQEVILRCVPISNHLYFYWYRQILGQKVEFLVSFYNNEISEKSEIFDDQFSVERPDGSNFTLKIRSTKLEDSAMYFCASRKDRDNQPQHFGDGTRLSIL.

The J gene is TRBJ1-4, the V gene TRBV29-1; 11 bases fit TRBD1. CDR1 and CDR2 (germline): SQVTM, ANQGSEA. The J segment lost 6 bases and the V segment lost 4 bases, leaving 7 bases of the junction unmatched. The CDR3 runs 15 residues. The CDR3 DNA reads as TGCAGCGTTGGTTTTGTGGGACAGGGGGATGAAAAACTGTTTTTT. Translated: CSVGFVGQGDEKLFF.

This sequence joins TRBV28 and TRBJ1-2, with 8 bases lining up with TRBD1. CDR3 size: 18 residues. The trim removed 7 bases at V and 5 bases at J, leaving 21 bases unmatched. Germline CDR1 and CDR2: MDHEN and SYDVKM. CDR3 residues: CASTDIRQGQGRGYGYTF. CDR3 DNA sequence: TGTGCCAGCACAGATATCCGACAAGGACAGGGTCGAGGGTATGGCTACACCTTC.

This clone came up a few times. This chain connects TRBV10-1 to TRBJ1-2, with 9 bases that match TRBD1. The V gene end was trimmed by 6 bases and the J gene end by 8 bases; junction bases not matched to a gene: 7. This CDR3 is 13 amino acids long. In germline, CDR1 is WNHNN, CDR2 SYGVQD (reference sequence). The DNA of the CDR3 is TGCGCCAGCAGCAACACAGGGGGCAAAGGCTACACCTTC. Its translation is CASSNTGGKGYTF.

This rearrangement joins TRBV7-3 to TRBJ1-1, with D tentatively TRBD1 (5 bases). Per germline, CDR1 SGHTA and CDR2 FQGTGA. The V end was cut by 2 bases, the J end by 4 bases, with 8 bases between. CDR3 size: 13 residues. In nucleotides, the CDR3 is TGTGCCAGCAGCTTAGGGGGGGTCACTGAAGCTTTCTTT. Protein product: CASSLGGVTEAFF.

The chain recombines TRBV5-6 with TRBJ1-2; 8 bases match TRBD1. CDR3 length: 14 residues. The ends lost 4 bases at V and 1 base at J; junction bases unmatched: 3. CDR1 and CDR2 from the germline V gene are SGHDT and YYEEEE. The CDR3, as DNA: TGTGCCAGCAGCGACGGACAGGGTAACTATGGCTACACCTTC. Amino acids: CASSDGQGNYGYTF.

V is TRBV16 and J is TRBJ2-7; TRBD1 agrees at 8 bases. The V segment lost 2 bases and the J segment 0 bases; nucleotides outside the gene matches: 3. Germline CDR1 KGHSY, CDR2 FQNENV. This CDR3 is 15 amino acids long. CDR3 amino acids: CASSQITGGSYEQYF. CDR3 DNA: TGTGCCAGCAGCCAAATTACAGGGGGCTCCTACGAGCAGTACTTC.

This chain joins TRBV12-5 and TRBJ2-7; TRBD1 aligns across 9 bases. CDR1 is LGHNT and CDR2 is FRNRAP in the germline V gene. V was pared by 6 bases and J by 4 bases, with 1 base of the junction left unmatched. The CDR3 extends over 12 amino acids. The CDR3 DNA reads TGTGCTAGTGGGACAGGGGGGTACGAGCAGTACTTC. Encoded protein: CASGTGGYEQYF.

This clone has only one observation. The chain has TRBV27 and TRBJ2-2; 7 bases agree with TRBD1. Germline CDR1 is MNHEY and CDR2 is SMNVEV (reference sequence). V lost 5 bases to trimming and J lost 8 bases; unmatched junction nucleotides: 5. This CDR3 is 13 amino acids long. The CDR3 region has the DNA TGTGCCAGCAGTCCACAGGGGTGGGGGGAGCTGTTTTTT. Translating it yields CASSPQGWGELFF.

The V gene is TRBV19, the J gene TRBJ2-7, with a weak D call TRBD1 (6 bases). Per the germline V gene, CDR1 is LNHDA and CDR2 is SQIVND (reference sequence). The length of the CDR3 is 12 residues. With 6 bases removed from V and 5 bases from J, the gap between germline ends came to 11 bases. CDR3 amino acids: CASSHRAHEQYF. For the CDR3, the DNA is TGTGCCAGTAGCCACAGGGCCCACGAGCAGTACTTC.

The sample holds one count of this clone. This chain connects TRBV3-1 (or the pseudogene TRBV3-2) to TRBJ1-1, with TRBD1 matching over 9 bases. The ends lost 2 bases at V and 4 bases at J; junction bases unmatched: 5. This CDR3 spans 15 amino acids. Germline values: CDR1 LGHDT, CDR2 YNNKEL (reference sequence). CDR3 coding DNA: TGTGCCAGCAGCCAAAGGGGGACAGGGAGCACTGAAGCTTTCTTT. This gives the protein CASSQRGTGSTEAFF.

V and J are TRBV7-8 and TRBJ2-1; TRBD2 agrees at 8 bases. The CDR3 consists of 16 residues. The V and J ends lost 4 bases and 0 bases, in that order; junction bases with no gene match: 5. Germline-derived CDR1 and CDR2 are SGHVS and FQNEAQ. The CDR3 bases are TGTGCCAGCAGCTCTCCGACTAGCGACTCCTACAATGAGCAGTTCTTC. This translates into CASSSPTSDSYNEQFF.

V usage is TRBV27 and J usage is TRBJ2-3; tentatively, D is TRBD1 (6 bases). The length of the CDR3 is 16 residues. Trimming pared 4 bases from V and 4 bases from J, leaving 18 bases between. Per the germline V gene, CDR1 is MNHEY and CDR2 is SMNVEV (reference sequence). CDR3 sequence: CASSWGQLNGADTQYF. In DNA form, the CDR3 reads TGTGCCAGCAGTTGGGGACAACTAAATGGGGCAGATACGCAGTATTTT.

The rearrangement joins TRBV6-5 to TRBJ1-2; the D is unclear. In germline, CDR1 is MNHEY, CDR2 SVGAGI. This CDR3 has 15 amino acids. V was pared by 5 bases and J by 1 base, with 14 bases between. CDR3 region: CASSREDSGNYGYTF. The CDR3 coding sequence is TGTGCCAGCAGTCGAGAGGACTCCGGTAACTATGGCTACACCTTC.

V is TRBV10-2 and J is TRBJ1-5; 7 bases are shared with TRBD1. With 2 bases clipped from V and 6 bases from J, the junction kept 10 bases outside the gene matches. This CDR3 region has 16 residues. The germline V gene encodes CDR1 WSHSY and CDR2 SAAADI. CDR3 nucleotide sequence: TGCGCCAGCAGTGAGGCGGGGGGCGCAGGGGGTCAGCCCCAGCATTTT. Protein product: CASSEAGGAGGQPQHF.

The sample holds a few counts of this clone. The chain uses TRBV9 and TRBJ1-3, with unresolved D. This CDR3 has 16 amino acids. Trimming stripped 1 base from V and 0 bases from J, with 11 bases between. The germline gives CDR1 SGDLS, CDR2 YYNGEE. The CDR3 DNA reads TGTGCCAGCAGCGTATCGCCGGTCCGCTCTGGAAACACCATATATTTT. Its translation is CASSVSPVRSGNTIYF.